A single sample is the source of the 18 T cell receptor beta chains below, sequenced in a study of blood T cell repertoires in COVID-19 (dated by TCRdb to the early 2020s). Library construction relied on the immunoSEQ multiplex PCR assay. The immuneACCESS repertoire file appears here via TCRdb, limited to in-frame rearrangements. These files lack a portion of the clones; in checked studies, under half of the deficit traces to unresolved V genes, and the cause of the others is not known. Within this sample are roughly 170,000 clones, with approximately 82% of them counted one time only. The ten largest make up 17% of the sample. The sample consisted of PBMCs or T cells enriched from blood (not recorded which). The receptor set was obtained from a woman aged 50 to 65 who had recovered from COVID-19.

The chain combines TRBV14 with TRBJ1-2; D is unclear. The CDR3 is made up of 13 amino acids. V lost 0 bases to trimming and J lost 4 bases, with 6 bases between them. Germline CDR1 reads SGHDN; CDR2 reads FVKESK. As DNA, the CDR3 is TGTGCCAGCAGCCAAGATGTGAGCTATGGCTACACCTTC. This translates into CASSQDVSYGYTF. Full variable domain (rest looked up from reference TRBV14 and TRBJ1-2): EAGVTQFPSHSVIEKGQTVTLRCDPISGHDNLYWYRRVMGKEIKFLLHFVKESKQDESGMPNNRFLAERTGGTYSTLKVQPAELEDSGVYFCASSQDVSYGYTFGSGTRLTVV.

This clone was detected a few times. The rearrangement uses TRBV18 and TRBJ2-7; TRBD1 matches at 7 bases. The germline V gene has CDR1 KGHSH and CDR2 LQKENI. The CDR3 has 13 residues. The junction had 8 bases not matched to a gene; V was cut back by 8 bases and J by 4 bases. CDR3 loop: CASQQGSEYEQYF. The CDR3, as DNA: TGTGCCAGCCAACAGGGGTCTGAGTACGAGCAGTACTTC.

The V and J genes are TRBV27 and TRBJ1-1; D is unresolved. Germline lookup yields CDR1 MNHEY and CDR2 SMNVEV (reference sequence). The CDR3 loop spans 18 amino acids. Trimming removed 10 bases from V and 1 base from J, with 28 bases in between. This CDR3 is CATRPFIQWPGRNTEAFF. The CDR3 DNA sequence: TGTGCCACTAGGCCCTTTATCCAGTGGCCTGGTAGGAACACTGAAGCTTTCTTT.

This chain connects TRBV18 to TRBJ2-5, with 7 bases aligning to TRBD1. Looked up from germline, CDR1 is KGHSH and CDR2 is LQKENI. The CDR3 has 15 amino acids. V was pared by 5 bases and J by 4 bases, with 10 bases of the junction left unmatched. This chain's CDR3 is CASSGTGDRGETQYF. The CDR3 bases are TGTGCCAGCTCAGGAACAGGGGATCGAGGAGAGACCCAGTACTTC. The full variable domain, completed using reference TRBV18 and TRBJ2-5, is NAGVMQNPRHLVRRRGQEARLRCSPMKGHSHVYWYRQLPEEGLKFMVYLQKENIIDESGMPKERFSAEFPKEGPSILRIQQVVRGDSAAYFCASSGTGDRGETQYFGPGTRLLVL.

The chain has TRBV6-5 and TRBJ1-2, with D perhaps matching TRBD1 (5 bases). The germline gives CDR1 MNHEY, CDR2 SVGAGI. Deletions cut 0 bases from V and 2 bases from J, with 7 bases between. CDR3 length equals 14 residues. The CDR3 here is CASSYSTENYGYTF. DNA for the CDR3: TGTGCCAGCAGTTACTCGACAGAAAACTATGGCTACACCTTC.

The chain couples TRBV20-1 to TRBJ2-7; D gene uncertain. V was cut by 3 bases and J by 3 bases, with 6 bases left in between. Germline loops: CDR1 DFQATT, CDR2 SNEGSKA (reference sequence). This CDR3 has 11 residues. In DNA form, the CDR3 reads TGCAGTGCTAGGGAGAACTACGAGCAGTACTTC. This codes for CSARENYEQYF.

The chain combines TRBV2 with TRBJ1-4, with 7 bases fitting TRBD1. Unmatched junction bases numbered 7, after V lost 10 bases and J lost 5 bases. CDR3 length equals 13 residues. CDR1 is SNHLY and CDR2 is FYNNEI in the germline V gene. The CDR3 region has the DNA TGTGCCACTGGACAGGCCCCAAATGAAAAACTGTTTTTT. The encoded protein is CATGQAPNEKLFF. The full variable domain, completed using reference TRBV2 and TRBJ1-4, is EPEVTQTPSHQVTQMGQEVILRCVPISNHLYFYWYRQILGQKVEFLVSFYNNEISEKSEIFDDQFSVERPDGSNFTLKIRSTKLEDSAMYFCATGQAPNEKLFFGSGTQLSVL.

The rearrangement links TRBV11-2 to TRBJ2-6; D might be TRBD1 (6 bases). Trimming removed 0 bases at V and 0 bases at J, with 12 bases between. Germline CDR1 reads SGHAT; CDR2 reads FQNNGV. CDR3 length equals 18 residues. The CDR3 DNA sequence: TGTGCCAGCAGCTTAGATCTCCGACAGGACTCTGGGGCCAACGTCCTGACTTTC. It yields the protein CASSLDLRQDSGANVLTF.

The genes are TRBV27 and TRBJ1-2; no definite D call. V was clipped by 6 bases and J by 0 bases, with 11 bases between them. Germline-derived CDR1 and CDR2 are MNHEY and SMNVEV (reference sequence). This CDR3 is 14 amino acids long. DNA for the CDR3: TGTGCCAGCAGGCCCAGCGGGTCTAACTATGGCTACACCTTC. The encoded protein is CASRPSGSNYGYTF.

Only a few counts were recorded for this clone. The chain is built from TRBV9 and TRBJ1-5; D is uncertain. Trimming took 6 bases from V and 0 from J, leaving 13 bases between them. CDR1 SGDLS and CDR2 YYNGEE come from the germline V gene. This CDR3 spans 15 amino acids. In nucleotides, the CDR3 is TGTGCCAGCACCCCTACGGGTGATAGCAATCAGCCCCAGCATTTT. It is translated as CASTPTGDSNQPQHF.

This clone has a handful of counts. The CDR3 loop is CASSSSSGSTRETQYF. The CDR3 bases are TGTGCCAGCAGCTCCAGTAGCGGGAGTACCAGGGAGACCCAGTACTTC. The chain employs TRBV7-7 and TRBJ2-5; TRBD2 agrees at 9 bases. The germline gives CDR1 SSHAT, CDR2 FNYEAQ (reference sequence). This CDR3 spans 16 amino acids. Losses at the gene ends were 4 bases for V and 5 bases for J; bases not matched to a gene: 11.

The sample holds one count of this clone. J is TRBJ2-2 and V is TRBV30; 10 bases are a match to TRBD1. The CDR3 runs to 14 residues. CDR1 and CDR2 from the germline V gene are GTSNPN and SVGIG (reference sequence). V gave up 4 bases and J gave up 6 bases; unmatched junction bases: 5. The CDR3 bases are TGTGCCTGGAAACGACAGGGGGCTCCCGGGGAGCTGTTTTTT. It yields the protein CAWKRQGAPGELFF.

The rearrangement joins TRBV4-1 to TRBJ1-2; 9 bases agree with TRBD1. The CDR3 spans 14 residues. V shed 10 bases and J 4 bases; nucleotides not matched to a gene: 10. Germline CDR1 MGHRA, CDR2 YSYEKL. In DNA form, the CDR3 reads TGCGCCACCCGCGGACAGGGGAGGGTCTATGGCTACACCTTC. This codes for CATRGQGRVYGYTF.

The rearrangement links TRBV2 to TRBJ1-2; D not certain. Per the germline V gene, CDR1 is SNHLY and CDR2 is FYNNEI. This CDR3 spans 12 amino acids. Trimming left V 6 bases short and J 8 bases short, with 13 bases between. CDR3 protein: CASRDLIRGYTF. CDR3 coding DNA: TGTGCCAGCAGAGATCTCATACGGGGCTACACCTTC.

J is TRBJ1-2 and V is TRBV10-2, with D tentatively TRBD1 (5 bases). Germline CDR1 WSHSY, CDR2 SAAADI. The CDR3 length is 15 residues. V was trimmed by 0 bases and J by 6 bases, leaving 14 bases between them. CDR3 region: CASSESQGLRNGYTF. CDR3 bases: TGCGCCAGCAGTGAGTCGCAGGGTTTAAGGAATGGCTACACCTTC.

The chain carries TRBV7-6 and TRBJ2-5, with D uncertain. The CDR3 is 15 amino acids. The germline CDR1 and CDR2 sequences are SGHVS and FNYEAQ. Deletions cut 5 bases from V and 5 bases from J, with 18 bases between. As DNA, the CDR3 is TGTGCCAGCAGCCGAAACCTAGAGCCCTGGGAGACCCAGTACTTC. Its translation is CASSRNLEPWETQYF.

The CDR3 loop is CASSPGERGQPQHF. The DNA for the CDR3 is TGCGCCAGCAGCCCGGGGGAGCGGGGTCAGCCCCAGCATTTT. This chain links TRBV5-1 with TRBJ1-5; a possible D gene is TRBD1 (5 bases). This CDR3 comprises 14 residues. In germline, CDR1 is SGHRS, CDR2 YFSETQ. V was cut by 4 bases and J by 6 bases, with 14 bases left in between.

The genes are TRBV10-3 and TRBJ2-7; 7 bases agree with TRBD1. With 4 bases clipped from V and 6 bases from J, the junction kept 3 bases outside the gene matches. The CDR3 spans 12 residues. The germline V gene encodes CDR1 ENHRY and CDR2 SYGVKD. CDR3 DNA sequence: TGTGCCATCAGTGGACAGGGTGGCGAGCAGTACTTC. This codes for CAISGQGGEQYF.